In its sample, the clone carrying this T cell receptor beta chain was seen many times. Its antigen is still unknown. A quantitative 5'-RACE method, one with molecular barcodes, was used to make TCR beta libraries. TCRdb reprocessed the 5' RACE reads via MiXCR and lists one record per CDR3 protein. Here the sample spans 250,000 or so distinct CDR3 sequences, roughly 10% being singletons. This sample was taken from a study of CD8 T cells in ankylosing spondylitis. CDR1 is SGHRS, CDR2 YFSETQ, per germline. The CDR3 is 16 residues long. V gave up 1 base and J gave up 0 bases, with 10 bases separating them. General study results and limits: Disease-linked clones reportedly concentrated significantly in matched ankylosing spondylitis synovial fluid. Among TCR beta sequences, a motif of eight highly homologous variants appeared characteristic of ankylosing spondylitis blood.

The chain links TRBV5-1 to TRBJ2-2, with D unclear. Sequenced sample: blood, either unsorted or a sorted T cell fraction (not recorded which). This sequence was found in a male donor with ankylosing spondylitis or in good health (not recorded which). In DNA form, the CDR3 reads TGCGCCAGCAGCTTGACTTCCTCTACGAACACCGGGGAGCTGTTTTTT. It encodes CASSLTSSTNTGELFF.